The 32 T cell receptor beta chains reported below all come from one sample, sequenced in a study of OX40 agonist ivuxolimab in advanced cancers. The assay was immunoSEQ multiplex PCR, and TCRdb's table has in-frame clones only and misses some. The data show about 32,000 clones, with approximately 89% seen just once and around 24% held by the top ten. This specimen consisted of CD4+ or CD8+ T cells sorted from blood, obtained in a trial of the OX40 agonist ivuxolimab. These receptors all stem from an adult with an advanced solid tumor such as melanoma, head and neck, liver or kidney cancer.

The rearrangement joins TRBV29-1 to TRBJ2-7, with TRBD2 matching over 8 bases. The CDR3 runs to 16 residues. Germline CDR1 and CDR2: SQVTM and ANQGSEA. V shed 6 bases and J 0 bases; nucleotides not matched to a gene: 13. CDR3 DNA sequence: TGCAGCGTAGAGGGGGGAGGCGGGAGGAGCTCCTACGAGCAGTACTTC. This gives the protein CSVEGGGGRSSYEQYF.

The chain is built from TRBV25-1 and TRBJ1-5; D is unresolved. With 8 bases removed from V and 5 bases from J, the gap between germline ends came to 16 bases. The CDR3 contains 14 residues. Germline lookup yields CDR1 MGHDK and CDR2 SYGVNS. CDR3 protein: CASAERRMDQPQHF. As DNA, the CDR3 is TGTGCCAGCGCCGAACGGCGAATGGATCAGCCCCAGCATTTT.

This chain joins TRBV7-8 and TRBJ1-4, with 9 nucleotides matching TRBD1. V dropped 5 bases and J dropped 6; count of bases not matched to a gene: 4. This CDR3 is 14 amino acids long. CDR1 SGHVS and CDR2 FQNEAQ come from the germline V gene. The CDR3: CASSTGQGYEKLFF. Here the CDR3 DNA reads TGTGCCAGCAGCACGGGACAGGGATATGAAAAACTGTTTTTT.

The gene calls are TRBV5-4 and TRBJ1-2, with D uncertain. CDR1 SGHNT and CDR2 YYREEE come from the germline V gene (reference sequence). The ends were cut back, 4 bases at V and 4 bases at J, with 11 bases in the middle. The CDR3 totals 13 residues. The CDR3 loop reads CASSPGGGYGYTF. The CDR3 DNA is TGTGCCAGCAGCCCTGGAGGAGGCTATGGCTACACCTTC.

The chain carries TRBV5-8 and TRBJ1-1; D not resolved. Germline V gives CDR1 SGHTS, CDR2 YDEGEE. This CDR3 spans 14 amino acids. The germline V and J ends were trimmed by 1 base and 4 bases, with 11 bases remaining between them. The CDR3 sequence is CASSLRGLGTEAFF. For the CDR3, the DNA is TGTGCCAGCAGCTTGAGAGGCTTGGGCACTGAAGCTTTCTTT.

The chain uses TRBV19 and TRBJ2-2, with D possibly TRBD1 on 6 matching bases. Trimming left V 5 bases short and J 8 bases short, with 9 bases between. CDR3 length: 12 amino acids. Per the germline V gene, CDR1 is LNHDA and CDR2 is SQIVND (reference sequence). The CDR3 sequence: CASSLGQGELFF. The DNA for the CDR3 is TGTGCCAGTAGTTTAGGACAGGGGGAGCTGTTTTTT.

The chain recombines TRBV2 with TRBJ2-2, with D tentatively TRBD1 or TRBD2 (5 bases each). V was clipped by 3 bases and J by 7 bases, with 12 bases between them. This CDR3 has 14 amino acids. The germline V gene has CDR1 SNHLY and CDR2 FYNNEI. The CDR3 region has the DNA TGTGCCAGCAGTGAGGTCAGGGCGGGCGGGGAGCTGTTTTTT. Its protein is CASSEVRAGGELFF.

The chain recombines TRBV5-5 with TRBJ2-2, with TRBD2 matching 7 bases. The CDR3 loop spans 16 amino acids. Germline lookup yields CDR1 SGHKS and CDR2 YYEKEE (reference sequence). J gave up 8 bases and V 0 bases, and 10 bases lay outside the gene matches. The DNA for the CDR3 is TGTGCCAGCAGCTTGGGTCGACTAGCATTGACAGGGGAGCTGTTTTTT. It yields the protein CASSLGRLALTGELFF.

This rearrangement joins TRBV29-1 to TRBJ2-7; 10 nucleotides align to TRBD1. Germline CDR1 and CDR2: SQVTM and ANQGSEA. The ends lost 1 base at V and 5 bases at J; junction bases unmatched: 8. This CDR3 has 15 residues. The DNA of the CDR3 is TGCAGCGTTGAAGCCGGGACAGGGGTTAATCACGAGCAGTACTTC. Translated, it gives CSVEAGTGVNHEQYF.

The V gene is TRBV11-3, the J gene TRBJ1-1; D remains ambiguous. Germline CDR1 reads SGHNT; CDR2 reads YENEEA. The CDR3 extends over 12 amino acids. V lost 6 bases to trimming and J lost 6 bases, with 11 bases between them. CDR3 amino acids: CASSADLSEAFF. Here the CDR3 DNA reads TGTGCCAGCAGTGCGGACCTGTCTGAAGCTTTCTTT.

The chain is built from TRBV19 and TRBJ2-6, with D uncertain. Germline lookup yields CDR1 LNHDA and CDR2 SQIVND (reference sequence). Deletions cut 3 bases from V and 4 bases from J, with 10 bases between. The CDR3 has 15 amino acids. CDR3 nucleotide sequence: TGTGCCAGTAGTATGTTGAGTCTGGGGGCCAACGTCCTGACTTTC. It is translated as CASSMLSLGANVLTF.

The chain combines TRBV6-5 with TRBJ2-6, with unresolved D. The CDR3 length is 13 residues. Trimming cost V 3 bases and J 6 bases, with 6 bases left between them. Per germline, CDR1 MNHEY and CDR2 SVGAGI. The CDR3 sequence: CASSYGSANVLTF. CDR3 DNA sequence: TGTGCCAGCAGTTATGGGTCGGCCAACGTCCTGACTTTC.

The rearrangement joins TRBV7-6 to TRBJ2-7; possibly TRBD2 for D (7 bases). Germline V CDR1 and CDR2: SGHVS, FNYEAQ. Trimming stripped 6 bases from V and 4 bases from J, with 13 bases between. The CDR3 sequence is 13 residues long. The CDR3 here is CASSGGAEYEQYF. The CDR3, as DNA: TGTGCCAGCAGTGGGGGGGCGGAGTACGAGCAGTACTTC.

The V and J genes are TRBV27 and TRBJ1-2; D is unclear. CDR1 is MNHEY and CDR2 is SMNVEV in the germline V gene (reference sequence). V lost 3 bases, J lost 7 bases, and 3 bases lay in between. This CDR3 has 10 residues. This CDR3 is CASSFRGYTF. CDR3 in DNA: TGTGCCAGCAGTTTTCGTGGCTACACCTTC.

The V call is TRBV27, the J call TRBJ2-1; a possible D gene is TRBD1 (6 bases). V lost 6 bases to trimming and J lost 4 bases, with 7 bases between them. This CDR3 is built from 12 residues. Germline-derived CDR1 and CDR2 are MNHEY and SMNVEV (reference sequence). CDR3 coding DNA: TGTGCCAGCAGAACAGGGTACAATGAGCAGTTCTTC. Translating gives CASRTGYNEQFF.

The chain combines TRBV19 with TRBJ2-5; TRBD2 aligns across 11 bases. V was clipped by 10 bases and J by 0 bases; unmatched bases: 7. Germline values: CDR1 LNHDA, CDR2 SQIVND (reference sequence). The CDR3 has 15 amino acids. The CDR3 reads CATRVAGGYQETQYF. CDR3 bases: TGTGCCACTCGGGTAGCGGGGGGGTACCAAGAGACCCAGTACTTC.

The chain combines TRBV27 with TRBJ2-7; TRBD2 agrees at 11 bases. V was pared by 2 bases and J by 0 bases, with 9 bases of the junction left unmatched. CDR1 is MNHEY and CDR2 is SMNVEV in the germline V gene (reference sequence). The CDR3 runs to 18 residues. The CDR3 is CASSLKFTSGSSSYEQYF. The DNA of the CDR3 is TGTGCCAGCAGTTTAAAGTTCACTAGCGGGAGCAGCTCCTACGAGCAGTACTTC.

This clone was counted a single time. The chain carries TRBV9 and TRBJ2-3; D unresolved. V was shortened by 4 bases and J by 3 bases, with 12 bases between the two germline ends. The CDR3 runs to 14 residues. Germline V gives CDR1 SGDLS, CDR2 YYNGEE. The CDR3 DNA reads as TGTGCCAGCAGCCCTTGGACCCAGACAGATACGCAGTATTTT. Its translation is CASSPWTQTDTQYF.

The V call is TRBV4-2, the J call TRBJ2-7; the D is unclear. Germline V lookup: CDR1 LGHNA, CDR2 YNFKEQ. V lost 2 bases and J 6 bases, leaving 17 bases between the germline ends. This CDR3 contains 15 residues. The CDR3 region has the DNA TGTGCCAGCAGCCAAACCCTCCCACTTTCCGGCGAGCAGTACTTC. Amino acid sequence: CASSQTLPLSGEQYF.

V gene TRBV28 combines with J gene TRBJ2-6; unclear D gene. This CDR3 region has 19 residues. The germline gives CDR1 MDHEN, CDR2 SYDVKM. Trimming pared 6 bases from V and 3 bases from J, leaving 24 bases between. For the CDR3, the DNA is TGTGCCAGCAGATACCTCCCCCAGACGGCAGGTTTTGGGGCCAACGTCCTGACTTTC. Its protein product is CASRYLPQTAGFGANVLTF.

The chain is built from TRBV6-1 and TRBJ1-3; perhaps TRBD1 as D (6 bases). V gave up 5 bases and J gave up 3 bases, with 14 bases separating them. CDR3 length equals 15 residues. Germline CDR1 reads MNHNS; CDR2 reads SASEGT. The CDR3 sequence is CASSRRGGSGNTIYF. The CDR3 region has the DNA TGTGCCAGCAGTCGCCGAGGGGGGAGTGGAAACACCATATATTTT.

This clone appeared once. The chain uses TRBV6-1 and TRBJ1-5, with 7 bases lining up with TRBD1. This CDR3 comprises 15 residues. Germline CDR1 and CDR2: MNHNS and SASEGT. Trimming took 6 bases from V and 1 from J; bases not matched to a gene: 6. This CDR3 reads CASSPGTASNQPQHF. In DNA, the CDR3 is TGTGCCAGCAGCCCCGGGACAGCCAGCAATCAGCCCCAGCATTTT.

The chain is built from TRBV19 and TRBJ1-1; D uncertain. Germline CDR1 and CDR2: LNHDA and SQIVND (reference sequence). V was trimmed by 5 bases and J by 7 bases, leaving 11 bases between them. The CDR3 contains 12 residues. CDR3 in amino acids: CASSAVPNEAFF. CDR3 bases: TGTGCCAGTAGTGCAGTCCCAAATGAAGCTTTCTTT.

This chain uses TRBV27 with TRBJ2-1; D is tentatively TRBD1 or TRBD2 (5 bases each). Germline V gene data show CDR1 as MNHEY and CDR2 as SMNVEV (reference sequence). The CDR3 sequence is 13 residues long. Trimming pared 0 bases from V and 12 bases from J, leaving 12 bases between. CDR3 DNA: TGTGCCAGCAGTTTATCGAGCGGACATGGGCAGTTCTTC. Protein product: CASSLSSGHGQFF.

V gene TRBV6-6 combines with J gene TRBJ1-1, with D uncertain. V lost 0 bases and J 0 bases, leaving 8 bases between the germline ends. Per the germline V gene, CDR1 is MNHNY and CDR2 is SVGAGI (reference sequence). The CDR3 runs 15 residues. The CDR3 here is CASSYSPNLNTEAFF. The CDR3 nucleotides are TGTGCCAGCAGTTACTCCCCTAATCTGAACACTGAAGCTTTCTTT.

The CDR3 loop reads CASSDPRQGFTDTQYF. DNA of the CDR3: TGTGCCAGCAGTGACCCGAGACAGGGCTTCACAGATACGCAGTATTTT. The chain has TRBV2 and TRBJ2-3, with TRBD1 matching 7 bases. V trimming: 3 bases; J trimming: 2 bases; junction bases outside the gene matches: 8. Germline loops: CDR1 SNHLY, CDR2 FYNNEI. The CDR3 contains 16 residues.

This chain joins TRBV4-2 and TRBJ2-7, with TRBD1 matching over 9 bases. This CDR3 comprises 16 residues. Germline trimming cut 0 bases from V and 2 bases from J; bases unmatched to any gene: 5. CDR1 and CDR2 from the germline V gene are LGHNA and YNFKEQ. CDR3: CASSQEGTGPAYEQYF. For the CDR3, the DNA is TGTGCCAGCAGCCAAGAGGGGACAGGGCCAGCCTACGAGCAGTACTTC.

This clone is a singleton in its sample. This chain uses TRBV9 with TRBJ2-1, with TRBD2 as a possible D gene (6 bases). This CDR3 has 16 residues. The ends were cut back, 2 bases at V and 8 bases at J, with 20 bases in the middle. Germline assignment: CDR1 SGDLS and CDR2 YYNGEE. The CDR3 DNA follows: TGTGCCAGCAGCGTGGGAGGAGTACCGCTGGGGGATGAGCAGTTCTTC. Translating gives CASSVGGVPLGDEQFF.

The rearrangement joins TRBV14 to TRBJ2-7; D is undetermined. Germline CDR1 SGHDN, CDR2 FVKESK. This CDR3 has 14 residues. The V end was cut by 2 bases, the J end by 5 bases, with 13 bases between. The CDR3 DNA sequence: TGTGCCAGCAGCCAACCAATCCTCCTTCACGAGCAGTACTTC. The encoded protein is CASSQPILLHEQYF. The full variable domain, in which reference TRBV14 and TRBJ2-7 provide the parts outside the CDR3, is EAGVTQFPSHSVIEKGQTVTLRCDPISGHDNLYWYRRVMGKEIKFLLHFVKESKQDESGMPNNRFLAERTGGTYSTLKVQPAELEDSGVYFCASSQPILLHEQYFGPGTRLTVT.

V gene TRBV7-9 combines with J gene TRBJ2-1, with unresolved D. The CDR3 covers 13 residues. The ends were cut back, 5 bases at V and 5 bases at J, with 10 bases in the middle. Germline values: CDR1 SEHNR, CDR2 FQNEAQ (reference sequence). CDR3 DNA: TGTGCCAGCAGCCCGACGCGGCACAATGAGCAGTTCTTC. It encodes CASSPTRHNEQFF.

CDR3 region: CASSMSSGGSYNEQFF. DNA of the CDR3: TGTGCCAGTAGTATGAGTAGCGGGGGCTCTTACAATGAGCAGTTCTTC. This chain uses TRBV19 with TRBJ2-1; 9 bases line up with TRBD2. V shed 3 bases and J 4 bases; nucleotides not matched to a gene: 7. Germline V lookup: CDR1 LNHDA, CDR2 SQIVND (reference sequence). The CDR3 loop spans 16 amino acids.

The chain combines TRBV27 with TRBJ2-7; D is undetermined. Trimming shortened V by 3 bases and J by 2 bases, and 14 bases separated the two germline ends. Germline-derived CDR1 and CDR2 are MNHEY and SMNVEV (reference sequence). The CDR3 is 15 residues long. The DNA for the CDR3 is TGTGCCAGCAGTTTCCCGGGCGGTAGACCCTACGAGCAGTACTTC. Amino acids: CASSFPGGRPYEQYF.